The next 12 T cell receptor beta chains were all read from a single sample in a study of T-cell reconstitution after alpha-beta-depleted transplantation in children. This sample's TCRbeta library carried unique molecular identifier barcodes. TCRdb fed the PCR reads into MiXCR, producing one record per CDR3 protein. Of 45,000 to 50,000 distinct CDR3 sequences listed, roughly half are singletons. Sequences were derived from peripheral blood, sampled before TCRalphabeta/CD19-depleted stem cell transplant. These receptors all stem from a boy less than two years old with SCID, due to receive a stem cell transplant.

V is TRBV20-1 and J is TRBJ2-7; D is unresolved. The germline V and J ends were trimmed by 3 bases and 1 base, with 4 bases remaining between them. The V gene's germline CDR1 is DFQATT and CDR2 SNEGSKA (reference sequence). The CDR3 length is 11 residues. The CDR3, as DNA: TGCAGTGCTAGCGGGTCCTACGAGCAGTACTTC. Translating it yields CSASGSYEQYF.

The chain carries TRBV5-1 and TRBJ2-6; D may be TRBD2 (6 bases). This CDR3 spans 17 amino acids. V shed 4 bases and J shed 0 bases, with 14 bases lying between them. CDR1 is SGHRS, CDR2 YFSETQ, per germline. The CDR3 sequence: CASSLGRGSSGANVLTF. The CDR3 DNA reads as TGCGCCAGCAGCCTCGGTCGGGGGAGCTCTGGGGCCAACGTCCTGACTTTC.

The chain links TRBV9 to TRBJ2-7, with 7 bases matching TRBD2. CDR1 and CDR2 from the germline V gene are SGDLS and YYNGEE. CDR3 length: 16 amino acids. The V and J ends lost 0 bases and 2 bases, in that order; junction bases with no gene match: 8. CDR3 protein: CASSVEGGGGAYEQYF. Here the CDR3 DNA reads TGTGCCAGCAGCGTAGAGGGTGGCGGGGGTGCCTACGAGCAGTACTTC.

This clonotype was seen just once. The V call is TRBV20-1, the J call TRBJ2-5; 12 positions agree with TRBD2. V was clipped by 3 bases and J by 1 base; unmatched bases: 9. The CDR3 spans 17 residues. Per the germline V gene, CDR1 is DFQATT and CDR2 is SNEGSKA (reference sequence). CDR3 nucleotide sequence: TGCAGTGCTAGGAGTCTAGCGGGGGGGCCGATCCAAGAGACCCAGTACTTC. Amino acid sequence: CSARSLAGGPIQETQYF.

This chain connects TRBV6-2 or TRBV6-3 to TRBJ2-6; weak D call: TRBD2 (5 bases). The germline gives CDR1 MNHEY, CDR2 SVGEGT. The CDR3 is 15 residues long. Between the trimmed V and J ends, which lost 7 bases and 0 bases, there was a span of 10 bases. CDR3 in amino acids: CASTWTLSGANVLTF. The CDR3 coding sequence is TGTGCCAGCACTTGGACTCTCTCTGGGGCCAACGTCCTGACTTTC.

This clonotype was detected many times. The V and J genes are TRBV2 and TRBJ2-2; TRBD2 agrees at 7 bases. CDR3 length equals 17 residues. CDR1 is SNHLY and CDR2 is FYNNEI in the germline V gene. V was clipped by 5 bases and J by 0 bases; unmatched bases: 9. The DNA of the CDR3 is TGTGCCAGCAGTACCCCCCGGGGGGATACGAACACCGGGGAGCTGTTTTTT. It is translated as CASSTPRGDTNTGELFF. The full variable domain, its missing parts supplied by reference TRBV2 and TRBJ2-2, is EPEVTQTPSHQVTQMGQEVILRCVPISNHLYFYWYRQILGQKVEFLVSFYNNEISEKSEIFDDQFSVERPDGSNFTLKIRSTKLEDSAMYFCASSTPRGDTNTGELFFGEGSRLTVL.

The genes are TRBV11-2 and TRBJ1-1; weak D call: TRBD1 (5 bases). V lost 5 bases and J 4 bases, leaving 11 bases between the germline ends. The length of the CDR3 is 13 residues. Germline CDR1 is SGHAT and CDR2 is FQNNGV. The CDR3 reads CASSPPRATEAFF. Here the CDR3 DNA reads TGTGCCAGCAGCCCCCCCAGGGCCACTGAAGCTTTCTTT.

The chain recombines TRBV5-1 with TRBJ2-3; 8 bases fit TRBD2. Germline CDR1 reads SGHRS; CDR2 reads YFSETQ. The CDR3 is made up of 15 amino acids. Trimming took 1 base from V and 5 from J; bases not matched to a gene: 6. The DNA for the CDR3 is TGCGCCAGCAGCTTGCGCGGGGGGTCTGGAGATACGCAGTATTTT. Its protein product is CASSLRGGSGDTQYF.

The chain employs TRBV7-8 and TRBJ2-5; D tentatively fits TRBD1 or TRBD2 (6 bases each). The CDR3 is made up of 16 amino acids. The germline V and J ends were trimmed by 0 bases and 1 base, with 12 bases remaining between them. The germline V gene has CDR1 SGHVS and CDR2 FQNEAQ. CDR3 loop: CASSLALRGAQETQYF. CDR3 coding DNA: TGTGCCAGCAGCTTAGCGCTTAGGGGGGCCCAAGAGACCCAGTACTTC.

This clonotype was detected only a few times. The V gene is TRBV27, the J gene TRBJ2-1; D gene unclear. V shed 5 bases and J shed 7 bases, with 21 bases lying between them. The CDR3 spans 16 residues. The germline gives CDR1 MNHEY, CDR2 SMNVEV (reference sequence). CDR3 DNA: TGTGCCAGCAGTCCCCGAGCAGGCCCGCGGAATAATGAGCAGTTCTTC. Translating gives CASSPRAGPRNNEQFF.

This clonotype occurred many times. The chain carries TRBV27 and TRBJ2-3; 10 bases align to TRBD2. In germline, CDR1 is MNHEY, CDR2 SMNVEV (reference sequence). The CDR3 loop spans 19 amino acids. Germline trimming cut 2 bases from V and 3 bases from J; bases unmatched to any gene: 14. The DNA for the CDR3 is TGTGCCAGCAGTTTAGGGCCGGCGGTAGCGGGGGGAGGGACAGATACGCAGTATTTT. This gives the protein CASSLGPAVAGGGTDTQYF.

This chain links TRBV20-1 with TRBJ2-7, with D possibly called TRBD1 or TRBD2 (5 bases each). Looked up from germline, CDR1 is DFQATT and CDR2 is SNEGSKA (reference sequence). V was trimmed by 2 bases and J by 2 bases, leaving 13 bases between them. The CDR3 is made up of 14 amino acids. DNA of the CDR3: TGCAGTGCTAGACAACCGGGACCACCCTACGAGCAGTACTTC. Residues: CSARQPGPPYEQYF.